Following are 2 T cell receptor beta chains from one sample sequenced in a study of T cell changes during pregnancy in multiple sclerosis. Profiling relied on immunoSEQ multiplex PCR, and the TCRdb table lists in-frame clones only, not all of them. Of 65,000 to 85,000 clones in the sample, approximately 91% were seen once. The sample here was peripheral blood, taken in the third trimester of pregnancy. Every receptor here comes from a female donor with multiple sclerosis, enrolled in a pregnancy study.

The DNA for the CDR3 is TGTGCCAGCAGCTCGACAGGAGTCGAAAAACTGTTTTTT. This codes for CASSSTGVEKLFF. V usage is TRBV5-5 and J usage is TRBJ1-4, with a weak D call TRBD1 (6 bases). Germline loops: CDR1 SGHKS, CDR2 YYEKEE (reference sequence). The V end was cut by 3 bases, the J end by 8 bases, with 11 bases between. CDR3 length: 13 residues.

The gene calls are TRBV11-2 and TRBJ1-2, with 7 bases aligning to TRBD1. The CDR3 length is 16 residues. The trim removed 4 bases at V and 1 base at J, leaving 9 bases unmatched. CDR1 and CDR2 (germline): SGHAT, FQNNGV. In DNA, the CDR3 is TGTGCCAGCAGCTCGTTCAGGGGGAATTATAACTATGGCTACACCTTC. This gives the protein CASSSFRGNYNYGYTF. Full variable domain (outside the CDR3, taken from reference TRBV11-2 and TRBJ1-2): EAGVAQSPRYKIIEKRQSVAFWCNPISGHATLYWYQQILGQGPKLLIQFQNNGVVDDSQLPKDRFSAERLKGVDSTLKIQPAKLEDSAVYLCASSSFRGNYNYGYTFGSGTRLTVV.